This passage covers 17 T cell receptor beta chains from one sample sequenced in a study of tissue T cells after allogeneic stem cell transplantation. The method was immunoSEQ multiplex PCR; TCRdb's version includes in-frame clones alone and lacks a portion of them. The sample lists more than 5,500 clones, roughly 45% occurring once. Time point indicated: mouse harvest day 7 after allogeneic transplant. Each mouse received 10^7 T-cell-depleted marrow cells plus 10^6 splenic CD5+ T cells by tail vein. The specimen was skin. The receptors were sampled from a female BALB/c mouse given C57BL/6 T cells with graft-versus-host disease after an allogeneic hematopoietic cell transplant.

This clone has more than one count but fewer than ten. Genes and germline are mouse. The read terminates 1 residue before the CDR3 end, so the remaining end is supplied by the germline J gene. The chain uses TRBV3 and TRBJ2-7; TRBD2 matches 12 bases. CDR1 and CDR2 from the germline V gene are SNHLY and FYNGKV (reference sequence). The CDR3 spans 15 residues. Unmatched junction bases numbered 9, after V lost 5 bases and J lost 7 bases. This chain's CDR3 is CASSPSTGGALEQYF. The CDR3 bases that were read are TGTGCCAGCAGCCCCTCGACTGGGGGGGCGCTGGAACAGTAC.

In this sample, this clone turned up a few times. Mouse germline and gene names are used. The sequence runs out 1 residue before the end of the CDR3; the remainder is reconstructed from the germline J gene. The chain employs TRBV16 and TRBJ2-5; TRBD2 might be the D (6 bases). Deletions cut 0 bases from V and 2 bases from J, with 6 bases between. Germline-derived CDR1 and CDR2 are SGHSA and FRNQAP. The length of the CDR3 is 14 residues. The sequenced part of the CDR3 DNA is TGTGCAAGCAGCTTAGATGGGGGCCAAGACACCCAGTAC. Protein: CASSLDGGQDTQY. From start to end, the CDR3 is CASSLDGGQDTQYF.

As to this clone: Germline and genes: mouse. The CDR3 end lies 1 residue beyond the end of the read and is filled in from the germline J gene. V and J are TRBV13-2 and TRBJ1-2; the D gene is possibly TRBD1 (5 bases). Trimming removed 1 base from V and 0 bases from J, with 7 bases in between. Germline-derived CDR1 and CDR2 are NNHNN and SYGAGS (reference sequence). CDR3 length equals 14 residues. The CDR3 DNA, read in part, is TGTGCCAGCGGTGATCTAGGGGCAAACTCCGACTACACC. It yields the protein CASGDLGANSDYT. The complete CDR3 sequence is CASGDLGANSDYTF.

There are a few counts of this clone. Genes and germline come from the mouse. From the germline J gene comes the end of the CDR3, since the read stops 1 residue before it. The gene calls are TRBV16 and TRBJ2-4; weak D call: TRBD1 (5 bases). This CDR3 region has 14 residues. V was cut by 0 bases and J by 7 bases, with 11 bases left in between. Germline CDR1 is SGHSA and CDR2 is FRNQAP. CDR3 amino acids: CASSLESRGDTLYF. The CDR3 bases that were read are TGTGCAAGCAGCTTAGAGAGCAGAGGGGACACCTTGTAC. The full variable domain, its missing parts supplied by reference TRBV16 and TRBJ2-4, is NAGVIQTPRHKVTGKGQEATLWCEPISGHSAVFWYRQTIVQGLEFLTYFRNQAPIDDSGMPKERFSAQMPNQSHSTLKIQSTQPQDSAVYLCASSLESRGDTLYFGAGTRLSVL.

With regard to this clone: Germline and genes: mouse. The read halts 1 residue ahead of the CDR3 end, with the missing end drawn from the germline J gene. This chain uses TRBV26 with TRBJ1-4; the D is unclear. Trimming left V 2 bases short and J 0 bases short, with 7 bases between. The CDR3 has 15 amino acids. The germline gives CDR1 KGHPV, CDR2 FQNQEV (reference sequence). CDR3: CASSLLRFSNERLFF. The part of the CDR3 DNA that was read is TGTGCCAGCAGTCTGCTCAGATTTTCCAACGAAAGATTATTT.

As to this clone: Genes and germline come from the mouse. Coverage ceases 1 residue before the CDR3 finishes, and the germline J gene fills in the end. The chain carries TRBV2 and TRBJ1-1; TRBD1 might be the D (6 bases). The CDR3 sequence is 15 residues long. The V and J ends lost 0 bases and 4 bases respectively, with 12 bases between them. Germline CDR1 and CDR2: LGHNA and YSYQKL. The CDR3 bases that were read are TGTGCCAGCAGCCAAGAAGGGGGGGGCCGCACAGAAGTCTTC. Amino acid sequence: CASSQEGGGRTEVF. The entire CDR3 sequence reads CASSQEGGGRTEVFF.

On this clone itself: Gene names are mouse gene names. The CDR3 goes on 1 residue after the read ends, and that part is filled in from the germline J gene. The gene calls are TRBV26 and TRBJ1-4; unclear D gene. The V end was cut by 4 bases, the J end by 8 bases, with 8 bases between. Per the germline V gene, CDR1 is KGHPV and CDR2 is FQNQEV (reference sequence). The length of the CDR3 is 12 residues. The covered CDR3 bases are TGTGCCAGCAGTCCGTCCGGGGAAAGATTATTT. Its protein product is CASSPSGERLF. The complete CDR3 sequence is CASSPSGERLFF.

This clone was seen a handful of times. All gene names here are mouse names. Read sequence stops 1 residue before the CDR3 end, and the germline J gene provides the missing end. The chain carries TRBV26 and TRBJ2-7; 9 bases agree with TRBD2. CDR3 size: 16 residues. Germline CDR1 reads KGHPV; CDR2 reads FQNQEV (reference sequence). V dropped 4 bases and J dropped 0; count of bases not matched to a gene: 7. CDR3 loop: CASSRLGGRSSYEQYF. The CDR3 bases that were read are TGTGCCAGCAGTCGGCTGGGGGGGAGGAGCTCCTATGAACAGTAC.

Note on this clone: Gene names refer to mouse genes. The read ends 1 residue early relative to the CDR3; the germline J gene fills the gap. The chain combines TRBV3 with TRBJ1-3, with 10 nucleotides matching TRBD1. Germline values: CDR1 SNHLY, CDR2 FYNGKV (reference sequence). Losses at the gene ends were 4 bases for V and 2 bases for J; bases not matched to a gene: 2. This CDR3 is 15 amino acids long. CDR3 DNA (partial): TGTGCCAGCAGCTCCGGGACAGGGGCTGGAAATACGCTCTAT. The encoded protein is CASSSGTGAGNTLY. The full CDR3 protein is CASSSGTGAGNTLYF. Based on the CDR3 plus reference TRBV3 and TRBJ1-3, the full variable domain is GPKVLQIPSHQIIDMGQMVTLNCDPVSNHLYFYWYKQILGQQMEFLVNFYNGKVMEKSKLFKDQFSVERPDGSYFTLKIQPTALEDSAVYFCASSSGTGAGNTLYFGEGSRLIVV.

By sample fraction, this clone is medium-sized (0.01 to 0.1%). Mouse names are used for the genes. Coverage ceases 1 residue before the CDR3 finishes, and the germline J gene fills in the end. This chain links TRBV26 with TRBJ1-3; TRBD1 is a possible D gene (5 bases). CDR1 and CDR2 from the germline V gene are KGHPV and FQNQEV (reference sequence). The CDR3 is 14 residues long. V gave up 2 bases and J gave up 0 bases, with 5 bases separating them. CDR3 protein: CASSLRGSGNTLYF. The covered CDR3 bases are TGTGCCAGCAGTCTGAGGGGTTCTGGAAATACGCTCTAT.

Of note for this clone: The genes are named according to mouse. The read terminates 1 residue before the CDR3 end, so the remaining end is supplied by the germline J gene. The rearrangement uses TRBV16 and TRBJ2-1, with D perhaps matching TRBD1 or TRBD2 (5 bases each). The CDR3 is 14 residues long. The V gene's germline CDR1 is SGHSA and CDR2 FRNQAP. V was pared by 3 bases and J by 1 base, with 7 bases between. Incomplete CDR3 DNA: TGTGCAAGCAGCTTCCGGGACAACTATGCTGAGCAGTTC. As protein: CASSFRDNYAEQF. Given in full, the CDR3 is CASSFRDNYAEQFF. The variable domain in full, completed from reference TRBV16 and TRBJ2-1, reads NAGVIQTPRHKVTGKGQEATLWCEPISGHSAVFWYRQTIVQGLEFLTYFRNQAPIDDSGMPKERFSAQMPNQSHSTLKIQSTQPQDSAVYLCASSFRDNYAEQFFGPGTRLTVL.

A remark on this clone: Gene names follow the mouse nomenclature. The missing CDR3 end, 1 residue past where the read stops, is filled in from the germline J gene. V gene TRBV12-2 combines with J gene TRBJ2-4; 8 bases map to TRBD2. The CDR3 has 16 amino acids. Losses at the gene ends were 2 bases for V and 0 bases for J; bases not matched to a gene: 6. Germline V gene sequence: CDR1 SGHLS, CDR2 HYDKME. CDR3 protein: CASSPHWGSSQNTLYF. The sequenced CDR3 bases are TGTGCCAGCTCTCCGCACTGGGGGTCTAGTCAAAACACCTTGTAC.

Remarks on this clone: At one boundary the junction diverges from the germline segment, which might be a read error. Genes and germline come from the mouse. The read falls 1 residue short of the CDR3 end, and the missing part is taken from the germline J gene. The V gene is TRBV4, the J gene TRBJ2-7; a weak D match, TRBD2 (7 bases). CDR3 length: 15 amino acids. Germline CDR1 LGHDT, CDR2 YNNKQL (reference sequence). The CDR3 reads CASSKEGGYSYEQYF. CDR3 DNA (partial): TGTGCCAGCAGCAAAGAGGGGGGGTACTCCTATGAACAGTAC.

Comments on this clone: Gene names are mouse gene names. The read stops 1 residue short of the end of the CDR3; the missing end is completed from the germline J gene. This sequence joins TRBV21 and TRBJ2-3; tentative D call: TRBD1 (5 bases). TRBV21 is filed as an ORF, its function uncertain. There are 15 residues in the CDR3. Trimming left V 3 bases short and J 0 bases short, with 10 bases between. CDR3 sequence reads: CASSHEGSSAETLYF. The CDR3 DNA, read in part, is TGTGCTAGCAGTCACGAGGGGTCTAGTGCAGAAACGCTGTAT.

Concerning this clone: Germline and genes: mouse. The CDR3 end lies 1 residue beyond the end of the read and is filled in from the germline J gene. The chain employs TRBV17 and TRBJ1-1, with 9 bases matching TRBD1. This CDR3 spans 13 amino acids. Germline loops: CDR1 MNHDT, CDR2 YYDKIL. V lost 3 bases to trimming and J lost 6 bases; unmatched junction nucleotides: 2. CDR3 DNA, as far as it was read: TGTGCTAGCAGTAGGGACAGGGGAGCAGAAGTCTTC. It specifies CASSRDRGAEVF. The whole CDR3 is CASSRDRGAEVFF.

Note on this clone: The gene symbols are mouse symbols. The sequenced CDR3 bases are TGTGCCAGCAGTCTAGGCAGGGATGCTGAGCAGTTC. Its translation: CASSLGRDAEQF. The full CDR3 reads CASSLGRDAEQFF. This sequence joins TRBV26 and TRBJ2-1; possibly TRBD1 for D (5 bases). The CDR3 extends 1 residue past the end of the read, so its final part is completed from the germline J gene. The CDR3 runs to 13 residues. With 3 bases removed from V and 5 bases from J, the gap between germline ends came to 8 bases. Germline-derived CDR1 and CDR2 are KGHPV and FQNQEV (reference sequence).

This clone has a handful of counts. Genes and germline are mouse. The CDR3 goes on 1 residue after the read ends, and that part is filled in from the germline J gene. J is TRBJ2-7 and V is TRBV14; D perhaps matches TRBD2 (6 bases). Deletions cut 2 bases from V and 0 bases from J, with 9 bases between. Germline assignment: CDR1 SGHDT and CDR2 FRDEAV. The CDR3 loop spans 14 amino acids. Incomplete CDR3 DNA: TGTGCCAGCAGTTTAGCTGGGGTCTCCTATGAACAGTAC. This sequence encodes CASSLAGVSYEQY. Given in full, the CDR3 is CASSLAGVSYEQYF.